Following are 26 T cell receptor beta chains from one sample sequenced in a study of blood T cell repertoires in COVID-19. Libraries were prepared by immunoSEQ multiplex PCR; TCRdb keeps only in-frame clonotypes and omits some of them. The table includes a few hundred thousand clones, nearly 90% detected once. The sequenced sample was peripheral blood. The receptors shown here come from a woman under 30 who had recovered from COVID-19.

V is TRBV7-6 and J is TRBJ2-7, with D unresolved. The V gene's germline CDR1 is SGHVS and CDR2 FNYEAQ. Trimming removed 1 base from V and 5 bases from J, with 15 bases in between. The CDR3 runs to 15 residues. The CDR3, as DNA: TGTGCCAGCAGCTTAGTTACAGTAGGAAGCCACGAGCAGTACTTC. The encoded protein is CASSLVTVGSHEQYF. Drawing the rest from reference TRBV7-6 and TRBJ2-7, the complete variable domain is GAGVSQSPRYKVTKRGQDVALRCDPISGHVSLYWYRQALGQGPEFLTYFNYEAQQDKSGLPNDRFSAERPEGSISTLTIQRTEQRDSAMYRCASSLVTVGSHEQYFGPGTRLTVT.

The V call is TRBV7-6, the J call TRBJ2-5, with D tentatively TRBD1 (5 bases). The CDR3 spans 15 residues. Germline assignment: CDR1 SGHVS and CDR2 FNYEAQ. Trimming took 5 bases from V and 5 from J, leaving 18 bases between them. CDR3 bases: TGTGCCAGCAGCCATCAGGAAATCAAGGGGGAGACCCAGTACTTC. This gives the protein CASSHQEIKGETQYF.

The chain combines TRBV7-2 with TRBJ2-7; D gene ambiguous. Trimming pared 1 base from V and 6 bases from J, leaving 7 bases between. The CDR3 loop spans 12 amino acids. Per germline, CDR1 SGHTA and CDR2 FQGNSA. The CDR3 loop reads CASSLGHPEQYF. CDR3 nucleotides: TGTGCCAGCAGCTTAGGACATCCCGAGCAGTACTTC.

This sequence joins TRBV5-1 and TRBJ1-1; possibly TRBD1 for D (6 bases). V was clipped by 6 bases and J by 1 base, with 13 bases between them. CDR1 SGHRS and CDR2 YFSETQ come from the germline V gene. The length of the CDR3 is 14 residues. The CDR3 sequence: CASKLTGPNTEAFF. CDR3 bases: TGCGCCAGCAAGCTGACAGGACCGAACACTGAAGCTTTCTTT.

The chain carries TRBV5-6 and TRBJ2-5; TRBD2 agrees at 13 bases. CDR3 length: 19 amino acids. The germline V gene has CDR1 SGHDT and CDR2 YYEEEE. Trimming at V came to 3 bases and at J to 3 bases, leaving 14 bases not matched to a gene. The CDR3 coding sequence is TGTGCCAGCAGCTCATTTATCGGACTAGCGGGAGTTACGAAAGAGACCCAGTACTTC. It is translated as CASSSFIGLAGVTKETQYF.

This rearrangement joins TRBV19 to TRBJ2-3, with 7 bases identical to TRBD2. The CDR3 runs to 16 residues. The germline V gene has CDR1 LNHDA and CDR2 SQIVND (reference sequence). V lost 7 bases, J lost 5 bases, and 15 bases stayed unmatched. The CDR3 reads CASMAPRDYNRDTQYF. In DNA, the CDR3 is TGTGCCAGTATGGCACCCCGGGACTACAACAGAGATACGCAGTATTTT. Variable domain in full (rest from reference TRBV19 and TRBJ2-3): DGGITQSPKYLFRKEGQNVTLSCEQNLNHDAMYWYRQDPGQGLRLIYYSQIVNDFQKGDIAEGYSVSREKKESFPLTVTSAQKNPTAFYLCASMAPRDYNRDTQYFGPGTRLTVL.

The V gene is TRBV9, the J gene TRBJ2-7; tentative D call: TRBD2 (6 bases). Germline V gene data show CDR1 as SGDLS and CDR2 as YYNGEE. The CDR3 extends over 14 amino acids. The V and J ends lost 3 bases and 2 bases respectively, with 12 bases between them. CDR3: CASSAEGKAYEQYF. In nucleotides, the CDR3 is TGTGCCAGCAGCGCGGAGGGAAAGGCCTACGAGCAGTACTTC.

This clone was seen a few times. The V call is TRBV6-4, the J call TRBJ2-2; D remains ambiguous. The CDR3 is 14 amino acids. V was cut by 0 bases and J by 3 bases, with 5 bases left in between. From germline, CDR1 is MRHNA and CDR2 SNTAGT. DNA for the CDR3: TGTGCCAGCAGTGACTCCTTTTACACCGGGGAGCTGTTTTTT. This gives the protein CASSDSFYTGELFF.

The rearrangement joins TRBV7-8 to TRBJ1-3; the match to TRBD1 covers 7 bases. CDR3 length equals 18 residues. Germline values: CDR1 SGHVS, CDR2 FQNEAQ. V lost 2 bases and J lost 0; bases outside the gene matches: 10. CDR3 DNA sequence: TGTGCCAGCAGCTTAAGAGGAGTCGGGGACAGCTCTGGAAACACCATATATTTT. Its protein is CASSLRGVGDSSGNTIYF.

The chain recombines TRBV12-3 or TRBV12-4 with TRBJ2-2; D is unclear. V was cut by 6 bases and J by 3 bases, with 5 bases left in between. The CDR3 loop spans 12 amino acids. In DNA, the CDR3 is TGTGCCAGCAGAGACTACACCGGGGAGCTGTTTTTT. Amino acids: CASRDYTGELFF.

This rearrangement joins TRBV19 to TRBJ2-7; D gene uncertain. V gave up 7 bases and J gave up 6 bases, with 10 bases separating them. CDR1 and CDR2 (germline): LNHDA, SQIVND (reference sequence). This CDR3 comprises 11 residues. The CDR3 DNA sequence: TGTGCCAGTAATACTGGCGGCGAGCAGTACTTC. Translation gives CASNTGGEQYF.

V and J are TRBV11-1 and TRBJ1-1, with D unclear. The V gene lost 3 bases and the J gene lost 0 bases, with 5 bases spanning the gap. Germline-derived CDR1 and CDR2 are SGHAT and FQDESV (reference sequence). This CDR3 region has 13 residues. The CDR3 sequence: CASSFAMNTEAFF. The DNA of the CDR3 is TGTGCCAGCAGCTTTGCGATGAACACTGAAGCTTTCTTT. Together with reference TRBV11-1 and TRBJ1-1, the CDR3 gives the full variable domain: EAEVAQSPRYKITEKSQAVAFWCDPISGHATLYWYRQILGQGPELLVQFQDESVVDDSQLPKDRFSAERLKGVDSTLKIQPAELGDSAMYLCASSFAMNTEAFFGQGTRLTVV.

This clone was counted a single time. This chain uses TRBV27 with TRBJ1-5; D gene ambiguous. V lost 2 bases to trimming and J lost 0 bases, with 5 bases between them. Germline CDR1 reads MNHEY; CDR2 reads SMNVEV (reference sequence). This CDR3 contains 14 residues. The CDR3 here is CASSLHSSNQPQHF. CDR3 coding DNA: TGTGCCAGCAGTTTACACAGTAGCAATCAGCCCCAGCATTTT.

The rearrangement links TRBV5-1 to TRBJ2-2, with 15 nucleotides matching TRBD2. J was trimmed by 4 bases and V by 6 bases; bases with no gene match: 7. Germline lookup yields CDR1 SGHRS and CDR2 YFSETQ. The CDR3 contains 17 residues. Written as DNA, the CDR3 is TGCGCCAGCACAGGGACTAGCGGGAGGTTAGGCACCGGGGAGCTGTTTTTT. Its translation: CASTGTSGRLGTGELFF.

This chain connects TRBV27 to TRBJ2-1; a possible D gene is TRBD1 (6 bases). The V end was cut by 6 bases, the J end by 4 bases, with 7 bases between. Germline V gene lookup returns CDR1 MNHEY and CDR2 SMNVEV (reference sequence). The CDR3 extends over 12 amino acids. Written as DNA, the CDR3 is TGTGCCAGCAGGACAGGTTACAATGAGCAGTTCTTC. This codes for CASRTGYNEQFF.

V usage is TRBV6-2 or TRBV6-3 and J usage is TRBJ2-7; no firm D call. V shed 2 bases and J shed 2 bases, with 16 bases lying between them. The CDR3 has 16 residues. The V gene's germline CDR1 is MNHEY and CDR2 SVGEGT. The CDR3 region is CASSYEPDSPPYEQYF. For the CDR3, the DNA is TGTGCCAGCAGTTACGAGCCAGACTCACCTCCCTACGAGCAGTACTTC.

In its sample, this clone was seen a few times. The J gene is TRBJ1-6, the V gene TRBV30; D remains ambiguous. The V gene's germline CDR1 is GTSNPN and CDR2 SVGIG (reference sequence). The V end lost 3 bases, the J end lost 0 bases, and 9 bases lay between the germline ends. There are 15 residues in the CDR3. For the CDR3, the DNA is TGTGCCTGGAGGTCTGGGAGCTCCTATAATTCACCCCTCCACTTT. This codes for CAWRSGSSYNSPLHF.

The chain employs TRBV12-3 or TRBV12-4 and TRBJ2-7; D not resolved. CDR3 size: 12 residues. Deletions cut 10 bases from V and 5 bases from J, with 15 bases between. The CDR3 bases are TGTGCCATACATCCCCCCTTTCACGAGCAGTACTTC. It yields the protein CAIHPPFHEQYF.

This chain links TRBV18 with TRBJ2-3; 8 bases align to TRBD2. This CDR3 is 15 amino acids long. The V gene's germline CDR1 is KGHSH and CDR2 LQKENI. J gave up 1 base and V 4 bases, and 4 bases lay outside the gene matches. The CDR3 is CASSLLSGGTDTQYF. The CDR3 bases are TGTGCCAGCTCACTACTTAGCGGGGGCACAGATACGCAGTATTTT.

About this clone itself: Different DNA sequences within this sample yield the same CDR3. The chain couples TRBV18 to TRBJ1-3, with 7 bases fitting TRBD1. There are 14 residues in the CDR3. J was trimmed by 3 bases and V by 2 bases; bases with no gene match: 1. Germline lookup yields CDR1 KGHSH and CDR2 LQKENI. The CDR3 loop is CASSPDRDGNTIYF. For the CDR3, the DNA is TGTGCCAGCTCACCAGACAGGGATGGAAACACCATATATTTT.

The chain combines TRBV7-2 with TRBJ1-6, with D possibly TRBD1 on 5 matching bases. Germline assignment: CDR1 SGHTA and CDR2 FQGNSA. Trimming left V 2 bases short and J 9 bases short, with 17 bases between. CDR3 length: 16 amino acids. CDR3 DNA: TGTGCCAGCAGCTTAATTCCCCCAGGGATACGTTCACCCCTCCACTTT. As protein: CASSLIPPGIRSPLHF.

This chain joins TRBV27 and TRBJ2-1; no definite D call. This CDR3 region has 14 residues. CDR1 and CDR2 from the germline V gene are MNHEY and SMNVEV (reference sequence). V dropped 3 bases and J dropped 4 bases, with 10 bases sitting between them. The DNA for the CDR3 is TGTGCCAGCAGTTTTTCGCCCCTATACAATGAGCAGTTCTTC. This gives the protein CASSFSPLYNEQFF.

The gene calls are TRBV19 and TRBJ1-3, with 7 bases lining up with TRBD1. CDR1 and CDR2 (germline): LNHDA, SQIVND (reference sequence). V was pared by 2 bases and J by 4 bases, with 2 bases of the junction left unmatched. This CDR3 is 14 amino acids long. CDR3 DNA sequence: TGTGCCAGTAGTATAACAGGGGCCGGAAACACCATATATTTT. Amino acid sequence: CASSITGAGNTIYF. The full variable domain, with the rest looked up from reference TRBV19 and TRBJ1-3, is DGGITQSPKYLFRKEGQNVTLSCEQNLNHDAMYWYRQDPGQGLRLIYYSQIVNDFQKGDIAEGYSVSREKKESFPLTVTSAQKNPTAFYLCASSITGAGNTIYFGEGSWLTVV.

This chain's CDR3 is CASRGTGFYEQYF. The DNA for the CDR3 is TGTGCCAGCAGGGGGACAGGGTTCTACGAGCAGTACTTC. The chain couples TRBV5-8 to TRBJ2-7; 9 nucleotides agree with TRBD1. The CDR3 extends over 13 amino acids. V shed 5 bases and J 3 bases; nucleotides not matched to a gene: 3. From germline, CDR1 is SGHTS and CDR2 YDEGEE. The full variable domain, rest sourced from reference TRBV5-8 and TRBJ2-7, is EAGVTQSPTHLIKTRGQQATLRCSPISGHTSVYWYQQALGLGLQFLLWYDEGEERNRGNFPPRFSGRQFPNYSSELNVNALELEDSALYLCASRGTGFYEQYFGPGTRLTVT.

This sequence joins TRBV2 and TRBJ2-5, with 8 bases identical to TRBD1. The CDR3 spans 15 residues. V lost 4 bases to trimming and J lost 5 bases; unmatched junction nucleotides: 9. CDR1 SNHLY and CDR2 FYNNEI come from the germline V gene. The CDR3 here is CASSARTGSGETQYF. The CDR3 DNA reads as TGTGCCAGCAGTGCCCGGACAGGGTCGGGGGAGACCCAGTACTTC.

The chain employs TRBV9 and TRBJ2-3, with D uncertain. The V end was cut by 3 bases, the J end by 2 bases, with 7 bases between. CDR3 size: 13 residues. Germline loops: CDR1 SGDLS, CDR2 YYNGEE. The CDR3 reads CASSGSATDTQYF. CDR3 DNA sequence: TGTGCCAGCAGCGGGAGTGCCACAGATACGCAGTATTTT. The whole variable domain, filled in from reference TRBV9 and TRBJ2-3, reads DSGVTQTPKHLITATGQRVTLRCSPRSGDLSVYWYQQSLDQGLQFLIQYYNGEERAKGNILERFSAQQFPDLHSELNLSSLELGDSALYFCASSGSATDTQYFGPGTRLTVL.